The 22 T cell receptor beta chains given below trace back to one sample, sequenced in a study of T-cell reconstitution after alpha-beta-depleted transplantation in children (dated by TCRdb to about 2016). Library generation was performed with PCR. The run used an Illumina HiSeq 2500. Molecular barcoding was employed in the preparation of TCR libraries, with unique molecular identifiers being used to normalize TCRbeta repertoire quantification. TCRdb trimmed the raw reads at Q25, called clones with MiXCR and kept productive beta chains. A single entry per CDR3 protein holds the most common genes and DNA from its merged rows. This sample comprises a few hundred thousand distinct CDR3 sequences, around 10% of them detected only once. 2% to 3% of the sample is in the top ten clones. The source material was PBMCs from the stem cell graft donor, sampled from the stem cell graft. Receptors originate from a human donor who donated a stem cell graft to a child with acute lymphoblastic leukemia.

A remark on this clonotype: At one end the junction does not follow the germline gene, possibly because of a read error. The chain is built from TRBV7-7 and TRBJ2-1; D is perhaps TRBD2 (6 bases). The CDR3 totals 14 residues. Germline V gives CDR1 SSHAT, CDR2 FNYEAQ (reference sequence). The CDR3 region has the DNA TGTGCTAGCAGCATCATAGCGGAGAGGAGTGAGCAGTTCTTC. Its translation is CASSIIAERSEQFF.

In its sample, this clonotype was seen a few times. The V and J genes are TRBV28 and TRBJ1-6; D might be TRBD1 (6 bases). The CDR3 loop spans 14 amino acids. The V gene's germline CDR1 is MDHEN and CDR2 SYDVKM. Trimming shortened V by 8 bases and J by 10 bases, and 18 bases separated the two germline ends. Written as DNA, the CDR3 is TGTGCCAGCCGCCAAGGACAGTCTTCCTCACCCCTCCACTTT. Encoded protein: CASRQGQSSSPLHF.

The chain is built from TRBV5-1 and TRBJ2-7; 8 bases are shared with TRBD2. The CDR3 length is 15 residues. The V and J ends lost 0 bases and 6 bases, in that order; junction bases with no gene match: 8. CDR1 is SGHRS, CDR2 YFSETQ, per germline. The CDR3 nucleotides read TGCGCCAGCAGCTTGGCGGGACTAGGAATAATCGAGCAGTACTTC. It is translated as CASSLAGLGIIEQYF.

There are a few counts of this clonotype. The rearrangement links TRBV3-1 to TRBJ1-2; possible D gene TRBD1, 6 bases. There are 19 residues in the CDR3. The V gene lost 0 bases and the J gene lost 3 bases, with 23 bases spanning the gap. Germline V lookup: CDR1 LGHDT, CDR2 YNNKEL (reference sequence). The CDR3 region is CASSQDIPTVQGRDYGYTF. The CDR3 coding sequence is TGTGCCAGCAGCCAAGATATCCCCACGGTTCAGGGGAGAGACTATGGCTACACCTTC.

This clonotype was observed many times. The chain carries TRBV12-3 or TRBV12-4 and TRBJ1-1; no clear D gene. This CDR3 is built from 14 residues. V dropped 4 bases and J dropped 3 bases, with 12 bases sitting between them. The CDR3 coding sequence is TGTGCCAGCAGTTCTTCCTCGGCCTACACTGAAGCTTTCTTT. As protein: CASSSSSAYTEAFF.

J is TRBJ1-1 and V is TRBV7-9, with D possibly being TRBD1 (5 bases). The CDR3 length is 15 residues. Per germline, CDR1 SEHNR and CDR2 FQNEAQ (reference sequence). Trimming pared 1 base from V and 6 bases from J, leaving 15 bases between. CDR3 coding DNA: TGTGCCAGCAGCTTAGATGGGACCCGCGCTTCTGAAGCTTTCTTT. Protein: CASSLDGTRASEAFF. The whole variable domain, remainder taken from reference TRBV7-9 and TRBJ1-1, is DTGVSQNPRHKITKRGQNVTFRCDPISEHNRLYWYRQTLGQGPEFLTYFQNEAQLEKSRLLSDRFSAERPKGSFSTLEIQRTEQGDSAMYLCASSLDGTRASEAFFGQGTRLTVV.

This sequence joins TRBV20-1 and TRBJ2-2, with unresolved D. Germline CDR1 reads DFQATT; CDR2 reads SNEGSKA (reference sequence). The V end lost 6 bases, the J end lost 3 bases, and 8 bases lay between the germline ends. The CDR3 is made up of 12 amino acids. This chain's CDR3 is CSAAWDTGELFF. The DNA for the CDR3 is TGCAGTGCGGCCTGGGACACCGGGGAGCTGTTTTTT.

The chain has TRBV4-1 and TRBJ1-1; D is undetermined. The V gene lost 1 base and the J gene lost 2 bases, with 11 bases spanning the gap. There are 15 residues in the CDR3. Looked up from germline, CDR1 is MGHRA and CDR2 is YSYEKL. The CDR3 bases are TGCGCCAGCAGCCAAGGTTGGCGGCTAAACACTGAAGCTTTCTTT. Protein product: CASSQGWRLNTEAFF.

At least ten counts were recorded for this clonotype. V is TRBV27 and J is TRBJ1-1; D call uncertain. CDR1 and CDR2 from the germline V gene are MNHEY and SMNVEV (reference sequence). The V end lost 2 bases, the J end lost 1 base, and 5 bases lay between the germline ends. The CDR3 runs 13 residues. The DNA of the CDR3 is TGTGCCAGCAGTTTAGTTGCGAACACTGAAGCTTTCTTT. It is translated as CASSLVANTEAFF.

This clonotype has just a few counts. The rearrangement uses TRBV7-6 and TRBJ2-1, with TRBD2 matching 13 bases. V was clipped by 2 bases and J by 1 base; unmatched bases: 2. In germline, CDR1 is SGHVS, CDR2 FNYEAQ. The CDR3 contains 17 residues. The CDR3 reads CASSLRTSGRSYNEQFF. CDR3 sequence (DNA): TGTGCCAGCAGCTTACGGACTAGCGGGAGATCCTACAATGAGCAGTTCTTC.

This clonotype was detected ten times or more. At one boundary the junction diverges from the germline segment, which might be a read error. J is TRBJ2-3 and V is TRBV7-7; 10 bases align to TRBD2. From germline, CDR1 is SSHAT and CDR2 FNYEAQ (reference sequence). The CDR3 is made up of 17 amino acids. The CDR3 region has the DNA TGTGCTAGCAGCTTAGGTGCTGGGACTAGCGGCACAGATACGCAGTATTTT. Protein product: CASSLGAGTSGTDTQYF.

This chain connects TRBV6-1 to TRBJ2-3; TRBD2 might be the D (6 bases). The ends were cut back, 8 bases at V and 2 bases at J, with 17 bases in the middle. Per the germline V gene, CDR1 is MNHNS and CDR2 is SASEGT. The CDR3 has 15 amino acids. This chain's CDR3 is CASLVSRGPTDTQYF. The CDR3 DNA reads TGTGCCAGCTTGGTTTCGCGGGGACCCACAGATACGCAGTATTTT.

The rearrangement joins TRBV11-2 to TRBJ2-5; 15 bases are a match to TRBD2. Trimming cost V 6 bases and J 5 bases; bases outside gene matches: 10. Germline V gene sequence: CDR1 SGHAT, CDR2 FQNNGV. The CDR3 loop spans 17 amino acids. The CDR3 loop is CASRLGLAGGGRETQYF. CDR3 DNA: TGTGCCAGCAGACTCGGACTAGCGGGAGGGGGAAGGGAGACCCAGTACTTC. Full variable domain (outside the CDR3, taken from reference TRBV11-2 and TRBJ2-5): EAGVAQSPRYKIIEKRQSVAFWCNPISGHATLYWYQQILGQGPKLLIQFQNNGVVDDSQLPKDRFSAERLKGVDSTLKIQPAKLEDSAVYLCASRLGLAGGGRETQYFGPGTRLLVL.

This sequence joins TRBV29-1 and TRBJ1-2; D not resolved. The CDR3 length is 12 residues. V was trimmed by 6 bases and J by 3 bases, leaving 11 bases between them. Germline-derived CDR1 and CDR2 are SQVTM and ANQGSEA. The CDR3 nucleotides read TGCAGCGTGGAAACCGGGTACTATGGCTACACCTTC. Translation: CSVETGYYGYTF.

This clonotype was observed at least ten times. The rearrangement uses TRBV7-9 and TRBJ1-5; no clear D gene. Germline CDR1 reads SEHNR; CDR2 reads FQNEAQ (reference sequence). The CDR3 consists of 12 residues. Trimming stripped 1 base from V and 5 bases from J, with 3 bases between. Written as DNA, the CDR3 is TGTGCCAGCAGCTTAGATTATCAGCCCCAGCATTTT. Protein product: CASSLDYQPQHF.

The genes are TRBV5-5 and TRBJ1-1, with 7 positions matching TRBD1. CDR3 size: 12 residues. Trimming took 0 bases from V and 11 from J; bases not matched to a gene: 4. Germline V gene sequence: CDR1 SGHKS, CDR2 YYEKEE (reference sequence). DNA of the CDR3: TGTGCCAGCAGCTTGGAGGGGACAGACGCTTTCTTT. This sequence encodes CASSLEGTDAFF.

In its sample, this clonotype was seen a few times. The CDR3 is CATRMGNEKLFF. The CDR3 coding sequence is TGTGCCACCAGAATGGGCAATGAAAAACTGTTTTTT. V usage is TRBV15 and J usage is TRBJ1-4; D not certain. Germline V CDR1 and CDR2: LNHNV, YYDKDF (reference sequence). The CDR3 sequence is 12 residues long. Trimming took 6 bases from V and 5 from J, leaving 7 bases between them.

This clonotype occurred a few times. V gene TRBV29-1 combines with J gene TRBJ1-1, with D perhaps TRBD1 (6 bases). In germline, CDR1 is SQVTM, CDR2 ANQGSEA. V lost 8 bases and J 3 bases, leaving 16 bases between the germline ends. This CDR3 is built from 13 residues. CDR3 nucleotides: TGCAGCCCCCAAATGGCAGGGGACACTGAAGCTTTCTTT. Protein: CSPQMAGDTEAFF. The variable domain in full, with the rest retrieved from reference TRBV29-1 and TRBJ1-1, is SAVISQKPSRDICQRGTSLTIQCQVDSQVTMMFWYRQQPGQSLTLIATANQGSEATYESGFVIDKFPISRPNLTFSTLTVSNMSPEDSSIYLCSPQMAGDTEAFFGQGTRLTVV.

This clonotype turned up a few times. The genes are TRBV7-6 and TRBJ2-1; D possibly corresponds to TRBD1 (5 bases). Trimming left V 2 bases short and J 9 bases short, with 8 bases between. There are 12 residues in the CDR3. The germline V gene has CDR1 SGHVS and CDR2 FNYEAQ. CDR3 nucleotide sequence: TGTGCCAGCAGCTTATCAGGGTTTGAGCAGTTCTTC. Its translation is CASSLSGFEQFF.

The V gene is TRBV27, the J gene TRBJ1-1; D gene uncertain. CDR1 is MNHEY, CDR2 SMNVEV, per germline (reference sequence). The V end was cut by 4 bases, the J end by 1 base, with 10 bases between. This CDR3 spans 14 amino acids. The CDR3 protein is CASSSPLQNTEAFF. CDR3 bases: TGTGCCAGCAGTTCCCCACTCCAGAACACTGAAGCTTTCTTT.

CDR3 protein: CASTKTGGTYEQYF. The DNA for the CDR3 is TGTGCCAGTACCAAAACAGGGGGTACCTACGAGCAGTACTTC. The gene calls are TRBV19 and TRBJ2-7; 8 nucleotides line up with TRBD1. The V gene end was trimmed by 7 bases and the J gene end by 2 bases; junction bases not matched to a gene: 7. The CDR3 runs to 14 residues. CDR1 LNHDA and CDR2 SQIVND come from the germline V gene (reference sequence).

This chain's CDR3 is CASSLRTGSNNSPLHF. Written as DNA, the CDR3 is TGTGCCAGCAGCCTACGGACAGGGTCCAATAATTCACCCCTCCACTTT. The V and J genes are TRBV7-9 and TRBJ1-6, with 8 bases matching TRBD1. The CDR3 sequence is 16 residues long. Germline V gives CDR1 SEHNR, CDR2 FQNEAQ (reference sequence). V shed 5 bases, J shed 5 bases, and the junction held 8 bases outside the gene matches.